Listed below are T cell receptor beta chains from one sample, sequenced in a study of blood T cell repertoires in COVID-19. Profiling relied on immunoSEQ multiplex PCR, and the TCRdb table lists in-frame clones only, not all of them. The sample lists 310,000 or so clones, approximately 90% occurring once. The sequencing input was peripheral blood. The receptors shown here come from a woman aged 30 to 39 with COVID-19, enrolled during active disease. Both conserved end residues are part of each CDR3. Fields, in order: D gene, J gene, clone size, V gene, CDR3 protein, CDR3 DNA. A D gene is named only where the DNA matches it firmly. Clone size appears in some rows only: once, few, many, or a class for an expanded clone.

D: TRBD1; J: TRBJ2-6; size: NA; V: TRBV5-1; CDR3: CASSLDVGTGRTGANVLTF; DNA: TGCGCCAGCAGTTTGGATGTGGGGACAGGAAGAACTGGGGCCAACGTCCTGACTTTC
D: NA; J: TRBJ1-1; size: NA; V: TRBV2; CDR3: CASREVPGSGTEAFF; DNA: TGTGCCAGCAGGGAGGTACCCGGTTCCGGAACTGAAGCTTTCTTT
D: NA; J: TRBJ1-2; size: NA; V: TRBV5-1; CDR3: CASGDTNYGYTF; DNA: TGCGCCAGCGGGGACACTAACTATGGCTACACCTTC
D: TRBD1; J: TRBJ2-7; size: NA; V: TRBV7-2; CDR3: CASSLDSSGGVVTYEQYF; DNA: TGTGCCAGCAGCTTAGATTCGTCAGGGGGCGTCGTTACCTACGAGCAGTACTTC
D: NA; J: TRBJ1-3; size: NA; V: TRBV30; CDR3: CAWSVNSGNTIYF; DNA: TGTGCCTGGAGTGTCAACTCTGGAAACACCATATATTTT
D: TRBD1; J: TRBJ2-7; size: NA; V: TRBV6-2/TRBV6-3; CDR3: CASSSWTGAYEQYF; DNA: TGTGCCAGCAGTTCCTGGACAGGGGCCTACGAGCAGTACTTC
D: TRBD2; J: TRBJ2-2; size: few; V: TRBV2; CDR3: CASSVRTSGTGELFF; DNA: TGTGCCAGCAGTGTAAGGACTAGCGGTACCGGGGAGCTGTTTTTT
D: NA; J: TRBJ2-2; size: once; V: TRBV27; CDR3: CASSRPGRRELFF; DNA: TGTGCCAGCAGTCGACCGGGGAGGAGGGAGCTGTTTTTT
D: TRBD1; J: TRBJ1-1; size: NA; V: TRBV3-1/TRBV3-2; CDR3: CASSQGDRAAFF; DNA: TGTGCCAGCAGCCAAGGGGACAGGGCGGCTTTCTTT
D: TRBD2; J: TRBJ2-3; size: NA; V: TRBV30; CDR3: CAWTPRLAADARDTQYF; DNA: TGTGCCTGGACCCCCAGACTAGCGGCCGACGCGCGGGATACGCAGTATTTT
D: TRBD2; J: TRBJ2-2; size: NA; V: TRBV24-1; CDR3: CATTRGGEGSTGELFF; DNA: TGTGCCACCACCCGGGGGGGTGAGGGGTCCACCGGGGAGCTGTTTTTT